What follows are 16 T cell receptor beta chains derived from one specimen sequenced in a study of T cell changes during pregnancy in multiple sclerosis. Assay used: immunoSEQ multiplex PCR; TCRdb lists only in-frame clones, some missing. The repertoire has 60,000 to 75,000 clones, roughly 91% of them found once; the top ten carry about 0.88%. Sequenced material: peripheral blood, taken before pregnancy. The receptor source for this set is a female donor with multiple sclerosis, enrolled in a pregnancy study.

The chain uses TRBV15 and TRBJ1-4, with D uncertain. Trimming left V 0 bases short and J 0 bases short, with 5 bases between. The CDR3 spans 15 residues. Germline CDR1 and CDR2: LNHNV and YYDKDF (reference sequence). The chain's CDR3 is CATSREGATNEKLFF. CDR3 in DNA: TGTGCCACCAGCAGAGAGGGCGCAACTAATGAAAAACTGTTTTTT.

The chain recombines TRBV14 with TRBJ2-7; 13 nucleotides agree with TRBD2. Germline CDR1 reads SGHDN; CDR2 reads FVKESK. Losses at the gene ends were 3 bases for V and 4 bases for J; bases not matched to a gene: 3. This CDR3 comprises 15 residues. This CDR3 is CASSQGLAGPYEQYF. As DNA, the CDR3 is TGTGCCAGCAGCCAGGGACTAGCGGGGCCATACGAGCAGTACTTC.

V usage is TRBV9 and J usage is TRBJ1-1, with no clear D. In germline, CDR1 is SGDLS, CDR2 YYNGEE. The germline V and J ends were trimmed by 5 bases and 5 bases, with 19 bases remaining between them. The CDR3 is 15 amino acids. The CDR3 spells CASSPAAAGFTEAFF. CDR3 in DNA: TGTGCCAGCAGTCCCGCAGCGGCGGGGTTTACTGAAGCTTTCTTT. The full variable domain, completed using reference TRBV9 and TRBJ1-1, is DSGVTQTPKHLITATGQRVTLRCSPRSGDLSVYWYQQSLDQGLQFLIQYYNGEERAKGNILERFSAQQFPDLHSELNLSSLELGDSALYFCASSPAAAGFTEAFFGQGTRLTVV.

DNA of the CDR3: TGTGCCAGTAGCAGGACTAGCAATGAGCAGTTCTTC. As protein: CASSRTSNEQFF. The V call is TRBV19, the J call TRBJ2-1; 7 bases match TRBD2. Germline CDR1 LNHDA, CDR2 SQIVND (reference sequence). Losses at the gene ends were 6 bases for V and 6 bases for J; bases not matched to a gene: 2. The CDR3 covers 12 residues.

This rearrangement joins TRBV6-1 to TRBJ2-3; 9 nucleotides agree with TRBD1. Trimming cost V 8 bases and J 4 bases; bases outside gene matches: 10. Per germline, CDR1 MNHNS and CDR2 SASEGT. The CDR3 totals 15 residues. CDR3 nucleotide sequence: TGTGCCAGCCTCCCCGGGACAGGGATGTCAGATACGCAGTATTTT. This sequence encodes CASLPGTGMSDTQYF.

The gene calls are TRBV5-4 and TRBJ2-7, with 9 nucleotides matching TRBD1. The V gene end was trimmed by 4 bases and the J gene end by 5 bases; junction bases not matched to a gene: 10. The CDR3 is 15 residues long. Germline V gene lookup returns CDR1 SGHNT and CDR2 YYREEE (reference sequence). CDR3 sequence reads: CASSEGQGTFHEQYF. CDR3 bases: TGTGCCAGCAGCGAAGGACAGGGGACGTTTCACGAGCAGTACTTC. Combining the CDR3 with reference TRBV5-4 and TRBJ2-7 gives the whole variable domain ETGVTQSPTHLIKTRGQQVTLRCSSQSGHNTVSWYQQALGQGPQFIFQYYREEENGRGNFPPRFSGLQFPNYSSELNVNALELDDSALYLCASSEGQGTFHEQYFGPGTRLTVT.

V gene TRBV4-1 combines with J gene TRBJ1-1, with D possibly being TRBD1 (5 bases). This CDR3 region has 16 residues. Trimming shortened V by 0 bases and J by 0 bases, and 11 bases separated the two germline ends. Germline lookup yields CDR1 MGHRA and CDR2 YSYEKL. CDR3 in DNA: TGCGCCAGCAGCCAAGATTCTTCACAGGTGAACACTGAAGCTTTCTTT. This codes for CASSQDSSQVNTEAFF.

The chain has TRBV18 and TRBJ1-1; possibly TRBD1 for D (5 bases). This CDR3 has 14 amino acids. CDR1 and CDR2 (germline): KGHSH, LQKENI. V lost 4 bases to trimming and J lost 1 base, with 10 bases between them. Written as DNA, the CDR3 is TGTGCCAGCTCACTAAGCGGGGGGAACACTGAAGCTTTCTTT. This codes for CASSLSGGNTEAFF. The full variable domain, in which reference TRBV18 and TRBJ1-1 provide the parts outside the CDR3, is NAGVMQNPRHLVRRRGQEARLRCSPMKGHSHVYWYRQLPEEGLKFMVYLQKENIIDESGMPKERFSAEFPKEGPSILRIQQVVRGDSAAYFCASSLSGGNTEAFFGQGTRLTVV.

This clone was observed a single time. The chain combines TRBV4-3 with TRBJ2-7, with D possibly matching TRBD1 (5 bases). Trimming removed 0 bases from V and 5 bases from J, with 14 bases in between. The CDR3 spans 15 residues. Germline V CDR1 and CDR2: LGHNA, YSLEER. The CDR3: CASSQDYPGWDEQYF. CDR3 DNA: TGCGCCAGCAGCCAAGATTACCCAGGGTGGGACGAGCAGTACTTC.

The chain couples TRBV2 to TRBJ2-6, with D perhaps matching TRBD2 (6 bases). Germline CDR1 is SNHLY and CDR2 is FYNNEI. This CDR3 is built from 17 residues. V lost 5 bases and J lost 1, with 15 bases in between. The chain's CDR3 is CASSTGLQRSGANVLTF. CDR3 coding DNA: TGTGCCAGCAGTACGGGACTTCAGAGATCTGGGGCCAACGTCCTGACTTTC.

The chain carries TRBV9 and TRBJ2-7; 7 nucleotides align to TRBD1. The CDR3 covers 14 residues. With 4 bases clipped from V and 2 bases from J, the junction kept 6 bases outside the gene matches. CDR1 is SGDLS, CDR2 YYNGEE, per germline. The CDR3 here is CASSYWDSPYEQYF. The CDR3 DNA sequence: TGTGCCAGCAGCTACTGGGACAGCCCCTACGAGCAGTACTTC.

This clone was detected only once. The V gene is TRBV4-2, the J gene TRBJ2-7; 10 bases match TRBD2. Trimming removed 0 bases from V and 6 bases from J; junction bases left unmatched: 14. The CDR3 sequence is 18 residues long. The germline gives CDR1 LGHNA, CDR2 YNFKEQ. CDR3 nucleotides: TGTGCCAGCAGCCAAGATTTAAGATCGGTGGTAGCGGGGGGCGAGCAGTACTTC. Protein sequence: CASSQDLRSVVAGGEQYF.

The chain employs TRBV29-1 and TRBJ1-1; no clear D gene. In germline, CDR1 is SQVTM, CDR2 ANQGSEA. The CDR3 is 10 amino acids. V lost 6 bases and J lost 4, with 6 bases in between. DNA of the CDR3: TGCAGCGTCCCCGGCACTGAAGCTTTCTTT. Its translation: CSVPGTEAFF. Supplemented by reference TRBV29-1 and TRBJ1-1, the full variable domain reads SAVISQKPSRDICQRGTSLTIQCQVDSQVTMMFWYRQQPGQSLTLIATANQGSEATYESGFVIDKFPISRPNLTFSTLTVSNMSPEDSSIYLCSVPGTEAFFGQGTRLTVV.

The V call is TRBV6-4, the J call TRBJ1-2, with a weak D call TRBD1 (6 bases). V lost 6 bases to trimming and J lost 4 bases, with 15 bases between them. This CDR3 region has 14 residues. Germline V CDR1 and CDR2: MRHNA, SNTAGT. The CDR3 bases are TGTGCCAGCAGCACCACCGGGACAAGCTATGGCTACACCTTC. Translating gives CASSTTGTSYGYTF.

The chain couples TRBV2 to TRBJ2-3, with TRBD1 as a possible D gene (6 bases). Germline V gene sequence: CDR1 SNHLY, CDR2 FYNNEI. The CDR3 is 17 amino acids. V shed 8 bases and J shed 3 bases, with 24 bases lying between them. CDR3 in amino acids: CASVKVQGMKGTDTQYF. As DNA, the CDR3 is TGTGCCAGCGTCAAAGTGCAGGGGATGAAGGGGACAGATACGCAGTATTTT.

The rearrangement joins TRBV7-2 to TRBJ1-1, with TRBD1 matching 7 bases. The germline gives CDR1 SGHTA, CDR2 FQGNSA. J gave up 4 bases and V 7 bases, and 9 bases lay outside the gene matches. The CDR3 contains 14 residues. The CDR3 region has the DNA TGTGCCAGCACCACAGGGGTTTACGGCACTGAAGCTTTCTTT. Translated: CASTTGVYGTEAFF.